Following are 26 T cell receptor beta chains from one sample sequenced in a study of sequential checkpoint blockade in melanoma. Treatment described: randomized to nivolumab then ipilimumab (arm A) or the reverse (arm B). Assay: immunoSEQ multiplex PCR; the TCRdb copy retains only in-frame clones and omits some. The sample contains just over 15,000 clones, 77% of which appear only once. Sequences were derived from CD8+ T cells sorted from blood (inferred from file names), sampled from a patient given nivolumab and ipilimumab in sequence. The source is a human donor with melanoma.

V and J are TRBV6-5 and TRBJ2-3; possibly TRBD2 for D (5 bases). CDR3 length: 14 amino acids. CDR1 and CDR2 (germline): MNHEY, SVGAGI. Trimming took off 2 bases at V and 5 bases at J, with 11 bases between the two ends. For the CDR3, the DNA is TGTGCCAGCAGTTACGTGCGGACTCGAGATACGCAGTATTTT. Encoded protein: CASSYVRTRDTQYF.

This chain links TRBV27 with TRBJ1-1; D is uncertain. CDR1 is MNHEY and CDR2 is SMNVEV in the germline V gene (reference sequence). CDR3 length: 13 residues. V was clipped by 3 bases and J by 8 bases, with 13 bases between them. In DNA form, the CDR3 reads TGTGCCAGCAGTTTCGAATCCCTGGGCGAAGCTTTCTTT. Its translation: CASSFESLGEAFF.

The chain combines TRBV6-1 with TRBJ2-4; 7 nucleotides match TRBD1. The CDR3 has 15 amino acids. CDR1 MNHNS and CDR2 SASEGT come from the germline V gene. V lost 6 bases, J lost 3 bases, and 8 bases stayed unmatched. The CDR3 nucleotides are TGTGCCAGCAGCCTCCGGGACAGAGACAAAAACATTCAGTACTTC. Protein product: CASSLRDRDKNIQYF.

The rearrangement joins TRBV25-1 to TRBJ1-1, with TRBD1 identical over 12 bases. CDR1 MGHDK and CDR2 SYGVNS come from the germline V gene. The trim removed 2 bases at V and 4 bases at J, leaving 5 bases unmatched. This CDR3 has 16 amino acids. This CDR3 is CASSEVGTGGLTEAFF. The CDR3 DNA reads as TGTGCCAGCAGTGAAGTTGGGACAGGGGGCCTCACTGAAGCTTTCTTT.

The genes are TRBV10-3 and TRBJ1-3; TRBD1 is a possible D gene (6 bases). The germline V gene has CDR1 ENHRY and CDR2 SYGVKD. The V end was cut by 6 bases, the J end by 6 bases, with 12 bases between. This CDR3 has 13 residues. DNA for the CDR3: TGTGCCATCAGCCCAGGGGCAGAAAACACCATATATTTT. This encodes CAISPGAENTIYF.

The chain carries TRBV7-9 and TRBJ2-7, with TRBD1 matching over 10 bases. This CDR3 spans 15 amino acids. Germline CDR1 is SEHNR and CDR2 is FQNEAQ (reference sequence). After removal of 3 bases from V and 3 bases from J, the junction contained 5 bases not matched to a gene. The CDR3 coding sequence is TGTGCCAGCAGCTTGGACAGGGGGGCCCACTACGAGCAGTACTTC. Translating it yields CASSLDRGAHYEQYF.

The CDR3 here is CASSPAGQVLETQYF. CDR3 sequence (DNA): TGTGCCAGCAGCCCCGCCGGCCAGGTTCTGGAGACCCAGTACTTC. The V gene is TRBV7-9, the J gene TRBJ2-5; D gene unclear. V lost 5 bases and J 5 bases, leaving 18 bases between the germline ends. Germline V gives CDR1 SEHNR, CDR2 FQNEAQ (reference sequence). The CDR3 runs 15 residues.

This clone showed up just a few times. The V call is TRBV30, the J call TRBJ2-7; 7 nucleotides line up with TRBD2. Germline CDR1 is GTSNPN and CDR2 is SVGIG (reference sequence). V shed 6 bases and J 0 bases; nucleotides not matched to a gene: 8. The CDR3 runs to 14 residues. The CDR3 nucleotides are TGTGCCTGTCTCCTAGCGGAGAGCTCCTACGAGCAGTACTTC. Protein: CACLLAESSYEQYF.

J is TRBJ2-1 and V is TRBV5-1; 14 bases match TRBD2. V was clipped by 4 bases and J by 5 bases; unmatched bases: 8. From germline, CDR1 is SGHRS and CDR2 YFSETQ. The CDR3 runs 17 residues. The CDR3: CASSIFSTSGGDNEQFF. The CDR3 DNA sequence: TGCGCCAGCAGCATTTTCTCGACTAGCGGGGGGGACAATGAGCAGTTCTTC.

The V gene is TRBV5-1, the J gene TRBJ2-1, with D perhaps matching TRBD2 (5 bases). V was shortened by 0 bases and J by 10 bases, with 11 bases between the two germline ends. CDR3 length: 13 residues. Germline CDR1 is SGHRS and CDR2 is YFSETQ. The CDR3 DNA sequence: TGCGCCAGCAGCTTGGCGGGCGGGCGAGAGCAGTTCTTC. This translates into CASSLAGGREQFF.

This chain connects TRBV7-9 to TRBJ1-1; TRBD1 agrees at 8 bases. There are 14 residues in the CDR3. V was pared by 4 bases and J by 5 bases, with 6 bases of the junction left unmatched. CDR1 and CDR2 from the germline V gene are SEHNR and FQNEAQ (reference sequence). CDR3 DNA sequence: TGTGCCAGCAGCTCTTGGGACAGGACAACTGAAGCTTTCTTT. It translates to CASSSWDRTTEAFF.

The chain employs TRBV4-1 and TRBJ2-1; the D is unclear. The CDR3 sequence is 11 residues long. Germline V lookup: CDR1 MGHRA, CDR2 YSYEKL. V was cut by 5 bases and J by 5 bases, with 4 bases left in between. The CDR3 loop reads CASSANNEQFF. For the CDR3, the DNA is TGCGCCAGCAGCGCGAACAATGAGCAGTTCTTC.

This clone has only one observation. The genes are TRBV29-1 and TRBJ2-2, with 11 positions matching TRBD2. In germline, CDR1 is SQVTM, CDR2 ANQGSEA. The J segment lost 4 bases and the V segment lost 7 bases, leaving 8 bases of the junction unmatched. The length of the CDR3 is 15 residues. The CDR3 spells CSATSGSSSTGELFF. CDR3 coding DNA: TGCAGCGCTACTAGCGGGAGTTCGAGCACCGGGGAGCTGTTTTTT.

The table lists this clone with many counts. This rearrangement joins TRBV5-4 to TRBJ2-7, with 9 nucleotides matching TRBD2. This CDR3 has 15 amino acids. CDR1 is SGHNT, CDR2 YYREEE, per germline (reference sequence). Unmatched junction bases numbered 5, after V lost 2 bases and J lost 2 bases. The CDR3, as DNA: TGTGCCAGCAGCTTTGGGCCTAGCGGGACCTACGAGCAGTACTTC. Translating it yields CASSFGPSGTYEQYF.

In nucleotides, the CDR3 is TGTGCCAGCAGTTACGGGGGGTACAATGAGCAGTTCTTC. It codes for CASSYGGYNEQFF. The gene calls are TRBV6-5 and TRBJ2-1; maybe TRBD2 (6 bases). CDR3 length equals 13 residues. CDR1 MNHEY and CDR2 SVGAGI come from the germline V gene. V was cut by 2 bases and J by 4 bases, with 6 bases left in between.

The chain recombines TRBV10-3 with TRBJ2-2, with D uncertain. CDR1 and CDR2 from the germline V gene are ENHRY and SYGVKD. The CDR3 length is 12 residues. Trimming stripped 1 base from V and 11 bases from J, with 8 bases between. In DNA, the CDR3 is TGTGCCATCAGTGAGTATGGCCGAGAGCTGTTTTTT. It encodes CAISEYGRELFF.

The chain combines TRBV19 with TRBJ1-1; no definite D call. Germline values: CDR1 LNHDA, CDR2 SQIVND (reference sequence). This CDR3 has 13 amino acids. The V gene lost 9 bases and the J gene lost 3 bases, with 14 bases spanning the gap. The CDR3 sequence: CASSSREDTEAFF. For the CDR3, the DNA is TGTGCCAGCTCGAGTCGGGAGGACACTGAAGCTTTCTTT. Full variable domain (rest looked up from reference TRBV19 and TRBJ1-1): DGGITQSPKYLFRKEGQNVTLSCEQNLNHDAMYWYRQDPGQGLRLIYYSQIVNDFQKGDIAEGYSVSREKKESFPLTVTSAQKNPTAFYLCASSSREDTEAFFGQGTRLTVV.

This chain links TRBV5-4 with TRBJ2-7; D uncertain. The CDR3 loop spans 13 amino acids. V lost 0 bases and J lost 3, with 7 bases in between. Germline lookup yields CDR1 SGHNT and CDR2 YYREEE (reference sequence). DNA of the CDR3: TGTGCCAGCAGCTTGGGCGAATACTACGAGCAGTACTTC. It is translated as CASSLGEYYEQYF.

V and J are TRBV6-6 and TRBJ2-1, with D possibly matching TRBD2 (6 bases). Between the trimmed V and J ends, which lost 6 bases and 2 bases, there was a span of 14 bases. Germline CDR1 MNHNY, CDR2 SVGAGI (reference sequence). This CDR3 is 15 amino acids long. The DNA of the CDR3 is TGTGCCAGCAGCCCGCCCGGGAGTACCTACAATGAGCAGTTCTTC. This encodes CASSPPGSTYNEQFF.

The chain links TRBV6-1 to TRBJ2-7; TRBD1 might be the D (6 bases). The CDR3 is made up of 14 amino acids. Germline lookup yields CDR1 MNHNS and CDR2 SASEGT. V was pared by 0 bases and J by 6 bases, with 12 bases between. The chain's CDR3 is CASSEAGTPLEQYF. CDR3 bases: TGTGCCAGCAGTGAAGCCGGGACACCTCTCGAGCAGTACTTC.

V and J are TRBV27 and TRBJ1-3; D is unclear. The CDR3 loop spans 14 amino acids. Trimming removed 2 bases from V and 2 bases from J, with 7 bases in between. CDR1 MNHEY and CDR2 SMNVEV come from the germline V gene (reference sequence). The DNA of the CDR3 is TGTGCCAGCAGTTTAAATTCAGCTGGAAACACCATATATTTT. Amino acids: CASSLNSAGNTIYF.

This clone was recorded only once. The rearrangement uses TRBV4-1 and TRBJ1-4; D is unresolved. Between the trimmed V and J ends, which lost 0 bases and 8 bases, there was a span of 10 bases. CDR3 length: 14 amino acids. CDR1 MGHRA and CDR2 YSYEKL come from the germline V gene. The CDR3, as DNA: TGCGCCAGCAGCCAAGATGCACAGTCCGAAAAACTGTTTTTT. This sequence encodes CASSQDAQSEKLFF.

The rearrangement links TRBV18 to TRBJ2-1; 9 positions agree with TRBD2. The germline CDR1 and CDR2 sequences are KGHSH and LQKENI. The CDR3 contains 14 residues. V dropped 2 bases and J dropped 6; count of bases not matched to a gene: 2. The CDR3 sequence: CASSPGLAFNEQFF. The CDR3 DNA follows: TGTGCCAGCTCACCAGGACTAGCGTTCAATGAGCAGTTCTTC.

This clone has just a few counts. The chain links TRBV27 to TRBJ2-5; maybe TRBD1 (5 bases). Trimming removed 5 bases at V and 7 bases at J, with 17 bases between. Germline assignment: CDR1 MNHEY and CDR2 SMNVEV (reference sequence). The CDR3 loop spans 14 amino acids. CDR3 residues: CASSRQPGGGTQYF. The CDR3 DNA reads TGTGCCAGCAGTAGACAGCCAGGTGGTGGGACCCAGTACTTC.

This clone was seen a few times. The chain uses TRBV27 and TRBJ1-1, with 7 bases matching TRBD1. Germline lookup yields CDR1 MNHEY and CDR2 SMNVEV (reference sequence). This CDR3 spans 13 amino acids. V shed 5 bases, J shed 7 bases, and the junction held 7 bases outside the gene matches. The CDR3 here is CASSPTGEDEAFF. CDR3 coding DNA: TGTGCCAGCAGTCCTACAGGGGAGGATGAAGCTTTCTTT.

The gene calls are TRBV11-2 and TRBJ2-7; 7 bases match TRBD1. V shed 4 bases, J shed 4 bases, and the junction held 10 bases outside the gene matches. From germline, CDR1 is SGHAT and CDR2 FQNNGV. The CDR3 runs 15 residues. The CDR3 sequence: CASSSRQGLLYEQYF. CDR3 DNA sequence: TGTGCCAGCAGCTCACGACAGGGCCTCCTTTACGAGCAGTACTTC. The full variable domain, in which reference TRBV11-2 and TRBJ2-7 provide the parts outside the CDR3, is EAGVAQSPRYKIIEKRQSVAFWCNPISGHATLYWYQQILGQGPKLLIQFQNNGVVDDSQLPKDRFSAERLKGVDSTLKIQPAKLEDSAVYLCASSSRQGLLYEQYFGPGTRLTVT.